One sample yielded the 15 T cell receptor beta chains listed below, sequenced in a study of cytomegalovirus exposure and HLA in healthy donors. Researchers ran the PCR with 60 Vbeta and 13 Jbeta primers. Profiled with immunoSEQ multiplex PCR; TCRdb holds only in-frame clones, not every one. The sample carries roughly 110,000 clones, over 55% recorded once. The sequenced sample was PBMCs. These receptors came from a young man in good health and CMV-seropositive.

This chain connects TRBV6-5 to TRBJ2-7; TRBD1 matches 8 bases. The CDR3 extends over 15 amino acids. V was clipped by 5 bases and J by 3 bases; unmatched bases: 9. Germline V gene sequence: CDR1 MNHEY, CDR2 SVGAGI. The CDR3 sequence: CASSAGTGGFYEQYV. As DNA, the CDR3 is TGTGCCAGCAGTGCCGGGACAGGAGGCTTCTACGAGCAGTACGTC.

The chain has TRBV4-2 and TRBJ2-3, with 9 bases matching TRBD2. V lost 0 bases, J lost 4 bases, and 2 bases stayed unmatched. Germline lookup yields CDR1 LGHNA and CDR2 YNFKEQ. CDR3 length: 15 residues. CDR3 nucleotide sequence: TGTGCCAGCAGCCAAGATGCGGGGGGGCCAGATACGCAGTATTTT. Residues: CASSQDAGGPDTQYF.

The chain is built from TRBV4-1 and TRBJ2-7; D unresolved. Germline V CDR1 and CDR2: MGHRA, YSYEKL. The CDR3 totals 13 residues. The V gene lost 4 bases and the J gene lost 5 bases, with 12 bases spanning the gap. The CDR3 bases are TGCGCCAGCAGCCTAGTACTATACAACGAGCAGTACTTC. It is translated as CASSLVLYNEQYF.

The chain carries TRBV6-5 and TRBJ1-5; a weak D match, TRBD1 (6 bases). The germline CDR1 and CDR2 sequences are MNHEY and SVGAGI. Trimming stripped 2 bases from V and 0 bases from J, with 8 bases between. The CDR3 sequence is 15 residues long. CDR3 nucleotides: TGTGCCAGCAGTTACGACAGGTATAGCAATCAGCCCCAGCATTTT. Its protein product is CASSYDRYSNQPQHF.

This clone was seen only a few times. The CDR3 nucleotides read TGTGCCAGCTCCCGGGCGGCGGGAGGGGACACCGGGGAGCTGTTTTTT. Amino acids: CASSRAAGGDTGELFF. This chain connects TRBV6-6 to TRBJ2-2; 9 positions agree with TRBD2. With V trimmed by 8 bases and J by 3 bases, 10 bases remained unmatched. CDR1 MNHNY and CDR2 SVGAGI come from the germline V gene (reference sequence). The CDR3 sequence is 16 residues long.

The J gene is TRBJ1-2, the V gene TRBV5-4; 8 bases fit TRBD1. Germline trimming cut 3 bases from V and 8 bases from J; bases unmatched to any gene: 12. The germline CDR1 and CDR2 sequences are SGHNT and YYREEE (reference sequence). The CDR3 spans 15 residues. CDR3 DNA: TGTGCCAGCAGCTCCACGGGACAGGATGTTTGGGGCTACACCTTC. Translated: CASSSTGQDVWGYTF.

V gene TRBV2 combines with J gene TRBJ2-6, with D unclear. The V gene's germline CDR1 is SNHLY and CDR2 FYNNEI. V lost 7 bases and J 0 bases, leaving 7 bases between the germline ends. The CDR3 is made up of 14 amino acids. Here the CDR3 DNA reads TGTGCCAGCAACCCCTACTCTGGGGCCAACGTCCTGACTTTC. Its translation is CASNPYSGANVLTF. Full variable domain (outside the CDR3, taken from reference TRBV2 and TRBJ2-6): EPEVTQTPSHQVTQMGQEVILRCVPISNHLYFYWYRQILGQKVEFLVSFYNNEISEKSEIFDDQFSVERPDGSNFTLKIRSTKLEDSAMYFCASNPYSGANVLTFGAGSRLTVL.

The chain is built from TRBV5-1 and TRBJ2-2; possible D gene TRBD1, 6 bases. Germline assignment: CDR1 SGHRS and CDR2 YFSETQ. The CDR3 runs to 21 residues. CDR3 nucleotides: TGCAATATGGCAGGAGCAGCTTGGATAGCTTCGGTACAGGGCCCTACCGGGGAGCTGTTTTTT. Residues: CNMAGAAWIASVQGPTGELFF.

The chain has TRBV27 and TRBJ2-3; TRBD2 matches 10 bases. Germline V lookup: CDR1 MNHEY, CDR2 SMNVEV (reference sequence). The V and J ends lost 6 bases and 0 bases, in that order; junction bases with no gene match: 6. The CDR3 spans 16 residues. CDR3 protein: CASRPAGGPSTDTQYF. DNA for the CDR3: TGTGCCAGCAGGCCAGCGGGGGGGCCTAGCACAGATACGCAGTATTTT.

V usage is TRBV19 and J usage is TRBJ1-5; 8 bases fit TRBD1. The length of the CDR3 is 15 residues. Germline V CDR1 and CDR2: LNHDA, SQIVND (reference sequence). V was pared by 7 bases and J by 0 bases, with 5 bases of the junction left unmatched. The CDR3 DNA reads as TGTGCCAGTACGAAACAGGGGGTTAGCAATCAGCCCCAGCATTTT. This gives the protein CASTKQGVSNQPQHF.

V is TRBV10-1 and J is TRBJ2-2; D is unclear. The V gene lost 4 bases and the J gene lost 7 bases, with 10 bases spanning the gap. Germline V gene sequence: CDR1 WNHNN, CDR2 SYGVQD (reference sequence). The CDR3 is 13 amino acids. DNA of the CDR3: TGCGCCAGCAGTGTAAGCGTCGGCGGGGAGCTGTTTTTT. Its protein is CASSVSVGGELFF.

Judged by abundance, this clone is medium-sized. J is TRBJ2-7 and V is TRBV6-1; D might be TRBD2 (7 bases). CDR3 length: 15 residues. Germline CDR1 reads MNHNS; CDR2 reads SASEGT. Trimming removed 1 base at V and 4 bases at J, with 14 bases between. The CDR3 bases are TGTGCCAGCAGTGAAGAGGGGGGGGGACCTTACGAGCAGTACGTC. The encoded protein is CASSEEGGGPYEQYV.

The V gene is TRBV5-1, the J gene TRBJ2-1; 8 positions match TRBD2. Germline-derived CDR1 and CDR2 are SGHRS and YFSETQ. This CDR3 spans 18 amino acids. V shed 0 bases and J 0 bases; nucleotides not matched to a gene: 8. CDR3 sequence: CASSLVAGGSPSYNEQFF. The CDR3 bases are TGCGCCAGCAGCTTGGTGGCGGGGGGCTCCCCCTCCTACAATGAGCAGTTCTTC. Full variable domain (outside the CDR3, taken from reference TRBV5-1 and TRBJ2-1): KAGVTQTPRYLIKTRGQQVTLSCSPISGHRSVSWYQQTPGQGLQFLFEYFSETQRNKGNFPGRFSGRQFSNSRSEMNVSTLELGDSALYLCASSLVAGGSPSYNEQFFGPGTRLTVL.

This clone has a handful of counts. The rearrangement joins TRBV7-8 to TRBJ1-5, with TRBD1 matching over 7 bases. Germline loops: CDR1 SGHVS, CDR2 FQNEAQ. V lost 6 bases to trimming and J lost 2 bases; unmatched junction nucleotides: 22. The CDR3 totals 20 residues. CDR3 DNA: TGTGCCAGCAGGGCTGGTCGGACAGGAGGTCAGGCCATGGGCAATCAGCCCCAGCATTTT. Translating it yields CASRAGRTGGQAMGNQPQHF.

This chain connects TRBV7-9 to TRBJ2-5; TRBD1 might be the D (6 bases). This CDR3 is 13 amino acids long. Germline V CDR1 and CDR2: SEHNR, FQNEAQ (reference sequence). Trimming left V 4 bases short and J 5 bases short, with 11 bases between. CDR3: CASSWGRVETQYF. The CDR3 DNA is TGTGCCAGCAGCTGGGGGCGCGTGGAGACCCAGTACTTC.